These 7 T cell receptor beta chains originate from one sample sequenced in a study of blood T cell repertoires in COVID-19. The method was immunoSEQ multiplex PCR; TCRdb's version includes in-frame clones alone and lacks a portion of them. The repertoire holds about 150,000 clones, about 87% seen once, with 2.5% in the top ten. Source material: peripheral blood. These receptor sequences come from a human donor with COVID-19, enrolled during active disease. The donor label of this sample is uncertain.

The chain has TRBV9 and TRBJ1-1; a weak D match, TRBD1 (5 bases). Trimming took off 4 bases at V and 4 bases at J, with 14 bases between the two ends. Germline CDR1 is SGDLS and CDR2 is YYNGEE. The CDR3 length is 14 residues. The CDR3 sequence is CASSTNTRGTEAFF. The CDR3 bases are TGTGCCAGCAGCACCAACACAAGGGGCACTGAAGCTTTCTTT.

This chain connects TRBV6-5 to TRBJ1-5; weak D call: TRBD1 (5 bases). Trimming took 6 bases from V and 1 from J, leaving 13 bases between them. This CDR3 is built from 15 residues. The germline V gene has CDR1 MNHEY and CDR2 SVGAGI. CDR3 DNA: TGTGCCAGCAGCCCCATCGGGGGGAGCAATCAGCCCCAGCATTTT. Residues: CASSPIGGSNQPQHF.

DNA of the CDR3: TGCAGCGTTGACAGGACAGTTGAAGCTTTCTTT. It is translated as CSVDRTVEAFF. The chain couples TRBV29-1 to TRBJ1-1, with D possibly being TRBD1 (6 bases). This CDR3 has 11 residues. CDR1 is SQVTM, CDR2 ANQGSEA, per germline. Trimming left V 3 bases short and J 7 bases short, with 9 bases between.

This chain joins TRBV30 and TRBJ1-2; TRBD1 matches at 7 bases. The germline gives CDR1 GTSNPN, CDR2 SVGIG (reference sequence). There are 14 residues in the CDR3. After removal of 0 bases from V and 4 bases from J, the junction contained 5 bases not matched to a gene. This CDR3 is CAWSVPRGLYGYTF. The CDR3 coding sequence is TGTGCCTGGAGTGTACCGAGGGGGCTCTATGGCTACACCTTC.

The chain carries TRBV18 and TRBJ1-4; D is ambiguous. Germline loops: CDR1 KGHSH, CDR2 LQKENI. This CDR3 has 13 residues. Trimming cost V 0 bases and J 16 bases, with 15 bases left between them. The CDR3 DNA sequence: TGTGCCAGCTCACCACCAAATTGGTTTCGAGGGTTTTTT. Translation: CASSPPNWFRGFF. Full variable domain (outside the CDR3, taken from reference TRBV18 and TRBJ1-4): NAGVMQNPRHLVRRRGQEARLRCSPMKGHSHVYWYRQLPEEGLKFMVYLQKENIIDESGMPKERFSAEFPKEGPSILRIQQVVRGDSAAYFCASSPPNWFRGFFGSGTQLSVL.

A few counts support this clone. The chain uses TRBV28 and TRBJ2-4; maybe TRBD2 (6 bases). The CDR3 sequence is 14 residues long. With 5 bases removed from V and 9 bases from J, the gap between germline ends came to 17 bases. From germline, CDR1 is MDHEN and CDR2 SYDVKM. Here the CDR3 DNA reads TGTGCCAGCAGTCCTGGGGAGGAGAGTGGCATTCAGTACTTC. Translated, it gives CASSPGEESGIQYF.

The chain links TRBV5-6 to TRBJ1-6, with a possible D match to TRBD1 (6 bases). The CDR3 spans 14 residues. Germline CDR1 and CDR2: SGHDT and YYEEEE. V was clipped by 0 bases and J by 7 bases, with 8 bases between them. The CDR3 coding sequence is TGTGCCAGCAGCTTGGTGGGGGCGAATTCACCCCTCCACTTT. Protein: CASSLVGANSPLHF.